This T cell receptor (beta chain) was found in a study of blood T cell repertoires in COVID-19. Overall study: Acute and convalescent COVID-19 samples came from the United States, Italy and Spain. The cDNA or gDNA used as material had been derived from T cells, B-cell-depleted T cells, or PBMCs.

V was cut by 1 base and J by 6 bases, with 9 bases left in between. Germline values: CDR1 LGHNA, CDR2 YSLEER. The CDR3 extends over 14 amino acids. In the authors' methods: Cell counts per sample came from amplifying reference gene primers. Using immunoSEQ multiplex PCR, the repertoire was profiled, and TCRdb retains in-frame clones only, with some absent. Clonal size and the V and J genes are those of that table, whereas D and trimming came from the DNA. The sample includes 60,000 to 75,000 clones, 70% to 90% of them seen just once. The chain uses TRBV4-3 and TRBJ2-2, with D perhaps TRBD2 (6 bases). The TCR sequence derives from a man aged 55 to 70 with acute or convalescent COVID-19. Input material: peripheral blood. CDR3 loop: CASSQGQRAGELFF. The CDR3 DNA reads TGCGCCAGCAGCCAAGGCCAGCGGGCCGGGGAGCTGTTTTTT.